A single TCR beta chain is shown here with its context. CDR3 length: 13 residues. Trimming cost V 3 bases and J 6 bases, with 9 bases left between them. Germline-derived CDR1 and CDR2 are MNHNS and SASEGT. Participant-reported clinical history was the basis for cohort assignment. The sample comes from a study of blood T cell repertoires in COVID-19. Data came from immunoSEQ multiplex PCR; TCRdb stores just in-frame clones and leaves some out. Of 250,000 to 300,000 clones in the sample, about 93% were seen once. The receptor was derived from a woman aged 25 to 39 who had recovered from COVID-19. This chain links TRBV6-1 with TRBJ1-5; D is possibly TRBD1 (6 bases). Material for sequencing was PBMCs or T cells enriched from blood (not recorded which). The CDR3, as DNA: TGTGCCAGCAGTGAGGACAGAGGTCAGCCCCAGCATTTT. This gives the protein CASSEDRGQPQHF.